These 19 T cell receptor beta chains were sequenced from one sample in a study of CD8+CD57+ T cells in acquired aplastic anemia. Profiling that covered TCR beta VDJ and CDR3 relied on genomic DNA as its template. TCRdb processed the reads anew with MiXCR; each CDR3 protein has one entry. The table lists some 170,000 distinct CDR3 sequences, around half of them singletons. It was patients with CD8+CD57+ cell expansion by flow cytometry who were chosen for sequencing. The sample taken for sequencing was sorted CD4+, CD8+, or CD8+CD57+ T cells (not recorded which) from PBMCs. The receptors derive from a human donor with aplastic anemia.

This clonotype is a singleton in its sample. This rearrangement joins TRBV19 to TRBJ2-3; the D is unclear. The germline gives CDR1 LNHDA, CDR2 SQIVND (reference sequence). V was pared by 7 bases and J by 6 bases, with 20 bases between. This CDR3 comprises 15 residues. CDR3 region: CASTAMGSRKDTQYF. The CDR3 DNA reads as TGTGCCAGTACAGCGATGGGATCCCGGAAGGATACGCAGTATTTT.

The chain couples TRBV10-3 to TRBJ1-1; perhaps TRBD1 as D (6 bases). V shed 0 bases and J shed 8 bases, with 13 bases lying between them. The CDR3 contains 14 residues. The germline CDR1 and CDR2 sequences are ENHRY and SYGVKD. DNA of the CDR3: TGTGCCATCAGTGAGTCGAATCCCCAGGGGGAAGCTTTCTTT. Encoded protein: CAISESNPQGEAFF.

The chain couples TRBV7-6 to TRBJ2-3; TRBD2 matches at 10 bases. The CDR3 consists of 16 residues. V dropped 1 base and J dropped 2; count of bases not matched to a gene: 3. Germline V gene data show CDR1 as SGHVS and CDR2 as FNYEAQ. The CDR3, as DNA: TGTGCCAGCAGCTTAGAACTAGCGGGGCTCACAGATACGCAGTATTTT. It translates to CASSLELAGLTDTQYF.

This chain connects TRBV5-1 to TRBJ2-3; D unresolved. The CDR3 covers 12 residues. V lost 6 bases, J lost 4 bases, and 9 bases lay in between. Germline CDR1 is SGHRS and CDR2 is YFSETQ. DNA for the CDR3: TGCGCCAGCAACTGGACCCCAGATACGCAGTATTTT. This encodes CASNWTPDTQYF.

Points on this clonotype: A much larger clonotype is one base distant, so this may be a read error. The chain couples TRBV6-5 to TRBJ1-4; D is undetermined. The V gene lost 0 bases and the J gene lost 8 bases, with 13 bases spanning the gap. The CDR3 spans 15 residues. The V gene's germline CDR1 is MNHEY and CDR2 SVGAGI. The CDR3 DNA sequence: TGTGCCAGCAGTTACTCTTCGGTACAGCACGAAAAACTGTTTTTT. Encoded protein: CASSYSSVQHEKLFF.

This clonotype was seen only a few times. The junction departs from germline at one end; a sequencing error may be responsible. CDR3 protein: CASSSPGQKSDF. The CDR3 nucleotides are TGTGCCAGCAGCTCACCGGGACAGAAGTCGGACTTC. The J gene is TRBJ2-4, the V gene TRBV11-2; 7 bases are shared with TRBD1. The CDR3 extends over 12 amino acids. In germline, CDR1 is SGHAT, CDR2 FQNNGV.

This clonotype was counted at least ten times. The chain links TRBV20-1 to TRBJ1-5; 10 bases are a match to TRBD1. Looked up from germline, CDR1 is DFQATT and CDR2 is SNEGSKA (reference sequence). The CDR3 runs 17 residues. Trimming at V came to 1 base and at J to 5 bases, leaving 11 bases not matched to a gene. The CDR3 DNA is TGCAGTGCTAGAGGGCGAAGGGGGACAGGGGCGGATCAGCCCCAGCATTTT. Protein product: CSARGRRGTGADQPQHF.

This clonotype showed up many times. This chain connects TRBV19 to TRBJ2-1; 10 bases line up with TRBD2. Germline assignment: CDR1 LNHDA and CDR2 SQIVND (reference sequence). J was trimmed by 5 bases and V by 0 bases; bases with no gene match: 10. The CDR3 totals 18 residues. The CDR3 is CASSIDQVAGGFNNEQFF. The CDR3 DNA reads TGTGCCAGTAGTATAGATCAGGTAGCGGGGGGTTTTAACAATGAGCAGTTCTTC.

The chain employs TRBV4-2 and TRBJ2-1; TRBD2 matches at 13 bases. After removal of 4 bases from V and 8 bases from J, the junction contained 11 bases not matched to a gene. The CDR3 spans 17 residues. Germline lookup yields CDR1 LGHNA and CDR2 YNFKEQ. The CDR3 bases are TGTGCCAGCAGCCGACACGCGACTAGCGGGGGGAGGGATGAGCAGTTCTTC. Encoded protein: CASSRHATSGGRDEQFF.

This clonotype has a count of ten or more. The chain couples TRBV5-1 to TRBJ1-4; 8 positions agree with TRBD1. CDR1 is SGHRS, CDR2 YFSETQ, per germline. The CDR3 is made up of 16 amino acids. V lost 1 base to trimming and J lost 8 bases; unmatched junction nucleotides: 10. The CDR3 DNA reads as TGCGCCAGCAGCTTGACTATAGGACAGGGCTGGGAAAAACTGTTTTTT. Protein product: CASSLTIGQGWEKLFF.

V usage is TRBV15 and J usage is TRBJ1-3; D gene ambiguous. V was pared by 1 base and J by 1 base, with 14 bases between. Germline loops: CDR1 LNHNV, CDR2 YYDKDF (reference sequence). This CDR3 is built from 17 residues. The CDR3 region has the DNA TGTGCCACCAGCAGAGGGGGATTTAGGAGATCTGGAAACACCATATATTTT. Amino acid sequence: CATSRGGFRRSGNTIYF.

In its sample, this clonotype was seen a few times. The V and J genes are TRBV6-1 and TRBJ1-4; maybe TRBD1 (5 bases). The germline gives CDR1 MNHNS, CDR2 SASEGT. The CDR3 contains 16 residues. Trimming took 6 bases from V and 2 from J, leaving 16 bases between them. Here the CDR3 DNA reads TGTGCCAGCAGCGCCGAAGAGGGGCGTACTAATGAAAAACTGTTTTTT. Encoded protein: CASSAEEGRTNEKLFF.

This clonotype came up many times. V usage is TRBV20-1 and J usage is TRBJ1-5; D possibly corresponds to TRBD1 (6 bases). Germline loops: CDR1 DFQATT, CDR2 SNEGSKA (reference sequence). CDR3 length: 16 residues. Trimming removed 1 base from V and 3 bases from J, with 16 bases in between. DNA of the CDR3: TGCAGTGCTAGAGGGGGGACGTCGGGGGCCAATCAGCCCCAGCATTTT. This encodes CSARGGTSGANQPQHF.

This clonotype has at least ten counts. The V call is TRBV25-1, the J call TRBJ2-3, with 9 bases that match TRBD2. V lost 6 bases to trimming and J lost 3 bases; unmatched junction nucleotides: 10. The CDR3 runs 16 residues. The germline gives CDR1 MGHDK, CDR2 SYGVNS. This CDR3 is CASSSQRGDLTDTQYF. In DNA, the CDR3 is TGTGCCAGCAGCTCTCAGCGGGGGGACCTAACAGATACGCAGTATTTT.

This clonotype occurred a few times. J is TRBJ1-5 and V is TRBV6-2 or TRBV6-3; TRBD1 might be the D (5 bases). Trimming cost V 0 bases and J 5 bases, with 11 bases left between them. Germline-derived CDR1 and CDR2 are MNHEY and SVGEGT. The length of the CDR3 is 15 residues. The CDR3 region has the DNA TGTGCCAGCAGTTACTCCCTTGGGGGTTATCAGCCCCAGCATTTT. Its translation: CASSYSLGGYQPQHF.

This clonotype was picked up a small number of times. The rearrangement links TRBV24-1 to TRBJ2-7, with D unclear. The germline V and J ends were trimmed by 1 base and 3 bases, with 6 bases remaining between them. The CDR3 sequence is 13 residues long. Looked up from germline, CDR1 is KGHDR and CDR2 is SFDVKD. In DNA, the CDR3 is TGTGCCACCAGTGATTTATGGATCTACGAGCAGTACTTC. Protein: CATSDLWIYEQYF.

This clonotype was seen a few times. The chain employs TRBV27 and TRBJ1-2, with D tentatively TRBD1 (6 bases). V shed 3 bases and J shed 6 bases, with 17 bases lying between them. This CDR3 has 15 amino acids. In germline, CDR1 is MNHEY, CDR2 SMNVEV (reference sequence). As DNA, the CDR3 is TGTGCCAGCAGTTTGAGCCGCGGGGGGCTTAATGGCTACACCTTC. Residues: CASSLSRGGLNGYTF.

This clonotype was seen at least ten times. This chain joins TRBV7-6 and TRBJ2-3, with 12 positions matching TRBD2. The germline V gene encodes CDR1 SGHVS and CDR2 FNYEAQ. The CDR3 runs to 15 residues. The V gene end was trimmed by 3 bases and the J gene end by 5 bases; junction bases not matched to a gene: 3. CDR3 DNA: TGTGCCAGCAGCTTGCTAGCGGGGGGGGTAGATACGCAGTATTTT. Translating gives CASSLLAGGVDTQYF.

This clonotype showed up many times. This chain joins TRBV20-1 and TRBJ2-2; TRBD1 aligns across 8 bases. This CDR3 contains 15 residues. The ends lost 6 bases at V and 1 base at J; junction bases unmatched: 7. Germline V lookup: CDR1 DFQATT, CDR2 SNEGSKA (reference sequence). For the CDR3, the DNA is TGCAGTGCAGCTGACAGGGGAATGAACACCGGGGAGCTGTTTTTT. This codes for CSAADRGMNTGELFF.